This T cell receptor (beta chain) appears in the sequencing data of a study of MAIT cells during Salmonella Paratyphi A infection (dated by TCRdb to the late 2010s). In the study overall: Adult volunteers aged 18 to 60 ingested a single dose of 1-5x10^3 CFU of S. Paratyphi A strain NVGH308. Diagnosed volunteers received ciprofloxacin 500 mg twice daily for 14 days starting at diagnosis. Beyond this particular receptor, the publication reports: MAIT TRBV usage was oligoclonal, favouring TRBV20 and TRBV6, and appeared unchanged by infection. Although the availability of volunteer samples limited sample sizes, the sizes were judged adequate for detecting differences between groups. The space taken up by over-represented MAIT clonotypes dropped significantly from baseline to mid-infection (roughly 0.18 to 0.096), while post-infection showed no significant difference. Compared with healthy controls, diagnosed volunteers had more expansion or contraction among the top five MAIT clonotypes (0.53 versus 0.13), a finding that suggests the repertoire is reshaped by infection.

The library was built by means of 5' RACE. Two rounds of PCR with Phusion High-Fidelity polymerase amplified TCRbeta, with sample-specific barcodes added in the primers. TCRbeta libraries were generated by template-switch cDNA synthesis with SMARTScribe reverse transcriptase and a TRBC-specific primer. After barcoding, samples were pooled and then prepared using the NEBNext Ultra DNA Library Prep Kit for Illumina. Sequencing of the libraries took place on an Illumina MiSeq using the MiSeq reagent kit v2, 300 cycles. The study's own analysis went as follows. Reads were demultiplexed by barcode with Jemultiplexer and aligned with MiTCR using default parameters. Non-functional sequences were filtered out with VDJtools, and clonotypes were defined by amino acid sequence, with frequencies based on assigned sequence reads. Clonal space homeostasis binned clonotypes by frequency as over-represented (0.05-1), large, medium and small. TCRdb ran its own pipeline on the public reads, namely fastp trimming at Q25 and MiXCR clone calling, and kept in-frame beta chains. Rows are unified per CDR3 protein, each entry keeping the most common DNA and genes. Clone size and V and J calls follow TCRdb, not the original study. The sample profile shows several hundred distinct CDR3 sequences; 25% to 40% of them were found once. Roughly 25% of the sample is in the top ten clones.

For this clonotype: Its antigen remains undetermined. Base qualities are not at hand, and no much larger clone is one base apart.

The time point label of this sample denotes: mid-infection, around enteric fever diagnosis. MAIT cells were defined as Valpha7.2+ CD161+ T cells and identified and sorted by flow cytometry. Over time, circulating MAIT cell TCRbeta repertoires were profiled in over five volunteers who came down with enteric fever following controlled oral challenge with live Salmonella Paratyphi A. Each diagnosed volunteer contributed MAIT cell samples at pre-infection, mid-infection and post-infection timepoints. A diagnosis of enteric fever required Paratyphi A bacteremia and/or a persistent fever above 38 degrees C that lasted more than 12 hours. Challenged volunteers were diagnosed with infection sometime between day 4 and day 7 after challenge. Between 5,000 and 10,000 MAIT cells per sample were sorted directly into RNAqueous-Micro lysis buffer for RNA extraction. Lymphoprep gradient centrifugation was used to isolate peripheral blood mononuclear cells from blood samples and leukocyte cones. A BD FACSAria Fusion or BD FACSAria III sorter was used for cell sorting.

V loses 0 bases at its end and J loses 2 bases; junction bases beyond the gene matches: 3. Reading the germline V gene gives CDR1 SGHRS and CDR2 YFSETQ. The CDR3 covers 16 residues, taking in both the cysteine and the phenylalanine. The retained sequence is limited to the CDR3, 48 bases, with the frame set at the first base. The sequence is built from TRBV5-1 and TRBJ2-1; 9 central nucleotides agree with TRBD2. The receptor was isolated from a person aged 18-69 years who was deliberately infected with Salmonella Paratyphi A in a paratyphoid fever challenge study. Sequencing used MAIT cells from PBMCs, obtained at the middle sampling point of the challenge study. The encoded CDR3 is CASSLGLAAPYNEQFF. DNA sequence: TGCGCCAGCAGCTTGGGACTAGCGGCCCCCTACAATGAGCAGTTCTTC.